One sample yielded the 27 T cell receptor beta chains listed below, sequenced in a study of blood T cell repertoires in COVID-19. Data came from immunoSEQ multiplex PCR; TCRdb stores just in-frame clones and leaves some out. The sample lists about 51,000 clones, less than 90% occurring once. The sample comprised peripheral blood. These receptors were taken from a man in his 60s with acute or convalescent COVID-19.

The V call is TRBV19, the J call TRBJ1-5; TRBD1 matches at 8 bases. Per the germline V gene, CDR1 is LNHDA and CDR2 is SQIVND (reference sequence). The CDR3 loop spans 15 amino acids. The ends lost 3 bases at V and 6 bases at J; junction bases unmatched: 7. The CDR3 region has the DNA TGTGCCAGTAGTATCGGACAGGGTCTCGTTCAGCCCCAGCATTTT. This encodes CASSIGQGLVQPQHF.

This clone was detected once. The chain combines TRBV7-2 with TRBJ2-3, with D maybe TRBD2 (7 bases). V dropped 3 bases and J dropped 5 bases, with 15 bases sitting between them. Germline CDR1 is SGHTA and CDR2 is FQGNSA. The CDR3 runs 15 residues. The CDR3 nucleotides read TGTGCCAGCAGCTTTACTGCGGGGGCGAGAGATACGCAGTATTTT. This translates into CASSFTAGARDTQYF.

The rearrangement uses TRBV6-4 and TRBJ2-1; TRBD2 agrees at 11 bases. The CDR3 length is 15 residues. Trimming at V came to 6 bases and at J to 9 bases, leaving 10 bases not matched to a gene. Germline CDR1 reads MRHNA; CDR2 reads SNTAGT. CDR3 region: CASSPSSGGAGEQFF. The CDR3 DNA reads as TGTGCCAGCAGCCCCAGTAGCGGGGGGGCTGGTGAGCAGTTCTTC.

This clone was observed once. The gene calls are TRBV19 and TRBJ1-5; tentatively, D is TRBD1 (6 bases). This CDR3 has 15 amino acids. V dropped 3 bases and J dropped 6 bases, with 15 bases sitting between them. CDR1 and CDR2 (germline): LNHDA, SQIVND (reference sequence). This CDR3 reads CASSISIQGTQPQHF. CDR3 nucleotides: TGTGCCAGTAGTATTTCAATTCAGGGGACTCAGCCCCAGCATTTT. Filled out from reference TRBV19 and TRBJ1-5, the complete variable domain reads DGGITQSPKYLFRKEGQNVTLSCEQNLNHDAMYWYRQDPGQGLRLIYYSQIVNDFQKGDIAEGYSVSREKKESFPLTVTSAQKNPTAFYLCASSISIQGTQPQHFGDGTRLSIL.

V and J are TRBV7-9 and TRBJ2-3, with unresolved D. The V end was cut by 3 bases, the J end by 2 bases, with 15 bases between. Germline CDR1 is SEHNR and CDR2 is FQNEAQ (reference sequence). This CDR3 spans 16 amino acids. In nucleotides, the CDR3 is TGTGCCAGCAGCTTTGGAGACCACTCCTCCACAGATACGCAGTATTTT. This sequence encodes CASSFGDHSSTDTQYF.

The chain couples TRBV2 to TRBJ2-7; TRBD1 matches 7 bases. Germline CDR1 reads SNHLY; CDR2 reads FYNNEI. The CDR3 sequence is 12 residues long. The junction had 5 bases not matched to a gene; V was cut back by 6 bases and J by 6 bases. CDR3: CASRRQGPEQYF. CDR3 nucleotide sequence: TGTGCCAGCAGGAGACAGGGTCCCGAGCAGTACTTC.

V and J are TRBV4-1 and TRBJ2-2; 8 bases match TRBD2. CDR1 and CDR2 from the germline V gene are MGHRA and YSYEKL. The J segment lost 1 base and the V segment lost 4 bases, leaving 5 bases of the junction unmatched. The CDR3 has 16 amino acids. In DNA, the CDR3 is TGCGCCAGCAGCCCACGGACTAGCAGGAACACCGGGGAGCTGTTTTTT. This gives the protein CASSPRTSRNTGELFF.

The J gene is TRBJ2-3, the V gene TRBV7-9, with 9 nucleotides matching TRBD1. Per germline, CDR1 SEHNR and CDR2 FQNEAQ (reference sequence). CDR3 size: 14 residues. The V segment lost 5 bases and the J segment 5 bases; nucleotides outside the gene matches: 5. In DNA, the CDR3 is TGTGCCAGCAGCGTACAGGGGGCGGGAGATACGCAGTATTTT. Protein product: CASSVQGAGDTQYF.

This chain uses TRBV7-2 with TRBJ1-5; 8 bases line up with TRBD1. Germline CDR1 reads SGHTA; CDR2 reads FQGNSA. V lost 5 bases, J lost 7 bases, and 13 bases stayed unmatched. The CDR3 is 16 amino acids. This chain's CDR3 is CASSANSGTGSQPQHF. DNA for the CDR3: TGTGCCAGCAGCGCGAACTCCGGGACAGGATCCCAGCCCCAGCATTTT.

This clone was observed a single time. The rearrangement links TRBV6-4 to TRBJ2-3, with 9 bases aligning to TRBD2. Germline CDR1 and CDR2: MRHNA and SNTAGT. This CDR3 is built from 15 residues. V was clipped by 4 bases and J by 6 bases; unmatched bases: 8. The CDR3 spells CASSVGGGAADTQYF. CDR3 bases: TGTGCCAGCAGTGTTGGCGGGGGGGCCGCGGATACGCAGTATTTT.

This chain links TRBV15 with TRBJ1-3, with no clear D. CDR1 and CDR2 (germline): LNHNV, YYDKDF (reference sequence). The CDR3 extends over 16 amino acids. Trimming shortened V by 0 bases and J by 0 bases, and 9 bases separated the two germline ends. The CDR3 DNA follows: TGTGCCACCAGCAGAGATCAGATAAGCTCTGGAAACACCATATATTTT. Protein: CATSRDQISSGNTIYF.

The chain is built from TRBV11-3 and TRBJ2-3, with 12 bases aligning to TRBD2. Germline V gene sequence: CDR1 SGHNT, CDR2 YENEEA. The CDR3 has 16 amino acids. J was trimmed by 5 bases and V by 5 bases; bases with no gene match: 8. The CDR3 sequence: CASSRGLAGGGDTQYF. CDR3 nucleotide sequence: TGTGCCAGCAGCCGAGGGCTAGCGGGAGGGGGAGATACGCAGTATTTT.

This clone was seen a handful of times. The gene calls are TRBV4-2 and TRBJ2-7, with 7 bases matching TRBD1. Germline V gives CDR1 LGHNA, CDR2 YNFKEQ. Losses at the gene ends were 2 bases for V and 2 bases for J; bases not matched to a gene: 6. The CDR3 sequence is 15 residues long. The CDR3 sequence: CASSQTQGKPYEQYF. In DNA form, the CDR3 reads TGTGCCAGCAGCCAAACACAGGGGAAGCCCTACGAGCAGTACTTC.

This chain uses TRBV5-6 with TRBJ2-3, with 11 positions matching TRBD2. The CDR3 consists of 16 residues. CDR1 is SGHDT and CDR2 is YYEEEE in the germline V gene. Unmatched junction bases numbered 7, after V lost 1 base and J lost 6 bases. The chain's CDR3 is CASSLWVAGGPDTQYF. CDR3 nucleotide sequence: TGTGCCAGCAGCTTGTGGGTAGCGGGAGGGCCGGATACGCAGTATTTT. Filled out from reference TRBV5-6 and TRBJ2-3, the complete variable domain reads DAGVTQSPTHLIKTRGQQVTLRCSPKSGHDTVSWYQQALGQGPQFIFQYYEEEERQRGNFPDRFSGHQFPNYSSELNVNALLLGDSALYLCASSLWVAGGPDTQYFGPGTRLTVL.

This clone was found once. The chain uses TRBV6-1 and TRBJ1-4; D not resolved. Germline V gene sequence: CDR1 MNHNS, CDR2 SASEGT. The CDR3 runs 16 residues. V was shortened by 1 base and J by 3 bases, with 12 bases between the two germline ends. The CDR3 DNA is TGTGCCAGCAGTGAAGTCGGGTCCTACGCTAATGAAAAACTGTTTTTT. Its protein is CASSEVGSYANEKLFF.

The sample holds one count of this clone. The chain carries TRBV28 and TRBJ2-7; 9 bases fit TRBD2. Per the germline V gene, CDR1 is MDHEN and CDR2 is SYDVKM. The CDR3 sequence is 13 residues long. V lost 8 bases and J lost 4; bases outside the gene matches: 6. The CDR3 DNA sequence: TGTGCCAGCCTCGCGGGAGGGCCTTACGAGCAGTACTTC. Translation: CASLAGGPYEQYF. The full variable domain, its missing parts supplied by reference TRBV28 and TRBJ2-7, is DVKVTQSSRYLVKRTGEKVFLECVQDMDHENMFWYRQDPGLGLRLIYFSYDVKMKEKGDIPEGYSVSREKKERFSLILESASTNQTSMYLCASLAGGPYEQYFGPGTRLTVT.

The CDR3 DNA reads TGTGCCAGCAGTGAATCGAGCGGGGGGGCTGAGACCCAGTACTTC. Translated: CASSESSGGAETQYF. V gene TRBV2 combines with J gene TRBJ2-5, with 10 bases that match TRBD2. V trimming: 2 bases; J trimming: 5 bases; junction bases outside the gene matches: 5. Germline V CDR1 and CDR2: SNHLY, FYNNEI. This CDR3 region has 15 residues.

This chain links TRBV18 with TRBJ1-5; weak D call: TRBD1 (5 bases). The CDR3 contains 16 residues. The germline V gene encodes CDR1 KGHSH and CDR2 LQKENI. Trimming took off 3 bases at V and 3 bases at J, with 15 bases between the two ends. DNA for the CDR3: TGTGCCAGCTCACCGGGGGAGGGCTTTGTCAATCAGCCCCAGCATTTT. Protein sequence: CASSPGEGFVNQPQHF.

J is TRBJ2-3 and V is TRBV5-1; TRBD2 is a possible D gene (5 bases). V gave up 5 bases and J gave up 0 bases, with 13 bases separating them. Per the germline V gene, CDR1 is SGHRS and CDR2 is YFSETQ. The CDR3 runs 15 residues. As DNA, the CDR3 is TGCGCCAGCAGAACGGGAATAGCTAGCACAGATACGCAGTATTTT. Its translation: CASRTGIASTDTQYF.

CDR3 in DNA: TGTGCCAGTAGTGCCGCAGGAATTAACACTGAAGCTTTCTTT. Amino acid sequence: CASSAAGINTEAFF. This chain links TRBV19 with TRBJ1-1; no clear D gene. CDR1 LNHDA and CDR2 SQIVND come from the germline V gene (reference sequence). The germline V and J ends were trimmed by 5 bases and 2 bases, with 12 bases remaining between them. The CDR3 runs to 14 residues.

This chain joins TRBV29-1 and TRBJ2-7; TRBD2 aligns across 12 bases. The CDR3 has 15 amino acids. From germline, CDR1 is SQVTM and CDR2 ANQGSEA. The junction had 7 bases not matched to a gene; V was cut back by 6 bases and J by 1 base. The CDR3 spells CSVMTSGRPSYEQYF. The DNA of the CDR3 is TGCAGCGTCATGACTAGCGGGAGACCTTCCTACGAGCAGTACTTC.

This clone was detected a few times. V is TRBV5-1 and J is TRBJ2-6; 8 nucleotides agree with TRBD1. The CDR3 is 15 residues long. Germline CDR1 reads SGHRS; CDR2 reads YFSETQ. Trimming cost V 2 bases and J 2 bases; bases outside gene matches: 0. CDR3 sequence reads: CASSLQGAGANVLTF. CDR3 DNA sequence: TGCGCCAGCAGCTTACAGGGGGCTGGGGCCAACGTCCTGACTTTC.

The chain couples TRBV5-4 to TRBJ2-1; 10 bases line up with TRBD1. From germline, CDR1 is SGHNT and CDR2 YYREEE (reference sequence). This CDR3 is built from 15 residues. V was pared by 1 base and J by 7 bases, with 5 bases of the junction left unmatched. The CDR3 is CASSLTGTGANEQFF. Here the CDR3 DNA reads TGTGCCAGCAGCTTGACCGGGACAGGGGCAAATGAGCAGTTCTTC.

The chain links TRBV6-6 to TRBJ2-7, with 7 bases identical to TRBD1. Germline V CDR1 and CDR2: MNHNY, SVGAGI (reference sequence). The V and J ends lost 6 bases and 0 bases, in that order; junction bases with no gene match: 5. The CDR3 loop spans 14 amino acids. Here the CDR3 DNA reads TGTGCCAGCAGGCTACAGGGGAACTCCTACGAGCAGTACTTC. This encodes CASRLQGNSYEQYF.

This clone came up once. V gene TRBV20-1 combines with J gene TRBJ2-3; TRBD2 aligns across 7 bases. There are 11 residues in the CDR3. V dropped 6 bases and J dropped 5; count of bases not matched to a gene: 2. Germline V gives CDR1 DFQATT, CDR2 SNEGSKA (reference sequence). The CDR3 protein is CSAREGDTQYF. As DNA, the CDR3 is TGCAGTGCGAGGGAGGGAGATACGCAGTATTTT.

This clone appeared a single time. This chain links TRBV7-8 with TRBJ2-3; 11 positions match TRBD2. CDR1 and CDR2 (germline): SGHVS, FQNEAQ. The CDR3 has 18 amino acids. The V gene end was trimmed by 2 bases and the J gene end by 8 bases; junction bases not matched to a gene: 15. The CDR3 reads CASSLIETGTSGVGTQYF. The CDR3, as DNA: TGTGCCAGCAGCTTAATTGAAACCGGGACTAGCGGAGTGGGTACGCAGTATTTT. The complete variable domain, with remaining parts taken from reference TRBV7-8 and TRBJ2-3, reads GAGVSQSPRYKVAKRGQDVALRCDPISGHVSLFWYQQALGQGPEFLTYFQNEAQLDKSGLPSDRFFAERPEGSVSTLKIQRTQQEDSAVYLCASSLIETGTSGVGTQYFGPGTRLTVL.

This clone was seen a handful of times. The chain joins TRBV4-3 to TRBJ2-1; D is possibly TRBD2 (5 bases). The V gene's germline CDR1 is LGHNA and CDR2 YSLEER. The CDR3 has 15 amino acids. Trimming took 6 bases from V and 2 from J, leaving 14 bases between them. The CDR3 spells CASSYGIAAYNEQFF. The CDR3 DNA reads TGCGCCAGCAGTTACGGGATTGCGGCCTACAATGAGCAGTTCTTC.